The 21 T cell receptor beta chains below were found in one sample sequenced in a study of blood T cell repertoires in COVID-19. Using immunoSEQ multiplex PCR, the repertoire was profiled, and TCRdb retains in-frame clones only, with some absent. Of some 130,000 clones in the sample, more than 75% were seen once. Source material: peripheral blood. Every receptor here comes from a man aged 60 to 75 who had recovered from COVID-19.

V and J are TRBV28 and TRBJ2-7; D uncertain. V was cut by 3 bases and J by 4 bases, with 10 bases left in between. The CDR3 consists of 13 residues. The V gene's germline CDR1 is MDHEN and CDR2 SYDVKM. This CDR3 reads CASSFGQFYEQYF. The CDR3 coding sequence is TGTGCCAGCAGTTTTGGGCAATTTTACGAGCAGTACTTC.

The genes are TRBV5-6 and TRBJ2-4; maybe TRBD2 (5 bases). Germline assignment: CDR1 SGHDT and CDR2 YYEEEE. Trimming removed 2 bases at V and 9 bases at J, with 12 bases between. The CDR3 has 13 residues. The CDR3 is CASSFVGVGIQYF. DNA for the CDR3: TGTGCCAGCAGCTTCGTCGGGGTCGGCATTCAGTACTTC.

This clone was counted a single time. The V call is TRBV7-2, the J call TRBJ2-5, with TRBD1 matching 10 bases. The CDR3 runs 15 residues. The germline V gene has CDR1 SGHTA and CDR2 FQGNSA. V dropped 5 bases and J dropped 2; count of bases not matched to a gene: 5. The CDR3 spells CASSMDRGLQETQYF. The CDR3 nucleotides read TGTGCCAGCAGCATGGACAGGGGGTTACAAGAGACCCAGTACTTC.

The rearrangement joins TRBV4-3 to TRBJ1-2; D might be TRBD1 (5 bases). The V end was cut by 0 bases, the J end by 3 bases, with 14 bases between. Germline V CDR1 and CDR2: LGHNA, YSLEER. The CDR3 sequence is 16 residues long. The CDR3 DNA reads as TGCGCCAGCAGCCAAGAAGGGACCCCGGGGGACTATGGCTACACCTTC. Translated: CASSQEGTPGDYGYTF.

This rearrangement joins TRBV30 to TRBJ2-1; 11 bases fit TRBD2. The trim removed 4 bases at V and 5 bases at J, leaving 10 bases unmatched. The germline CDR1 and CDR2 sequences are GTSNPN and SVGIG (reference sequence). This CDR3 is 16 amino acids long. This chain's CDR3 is CAWKRDSGGANNEQFF. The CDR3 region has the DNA TGTGCCTGGAAAAGAGATAGCGGGGGGGCCAACAATGAGCAGTTCTTC.

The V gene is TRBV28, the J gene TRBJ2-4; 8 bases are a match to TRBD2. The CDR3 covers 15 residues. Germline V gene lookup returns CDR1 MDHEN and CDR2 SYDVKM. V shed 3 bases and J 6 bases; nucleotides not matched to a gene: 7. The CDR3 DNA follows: TGTGCCAGCAGTTTTGGTTTAGCGGGGACAAACATTCAGTACTTC. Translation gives CASSFGLAGTNIQYF.

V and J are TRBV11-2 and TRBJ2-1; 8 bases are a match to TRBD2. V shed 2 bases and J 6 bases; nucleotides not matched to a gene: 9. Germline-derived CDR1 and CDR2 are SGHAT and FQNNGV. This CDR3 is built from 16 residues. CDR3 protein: CASSLSTSGGSNEQFF. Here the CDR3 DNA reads TGTGCCAGCAGCTTAAGTACTAGCGGAGGAAGCAATGAGCAGTTCTTC.

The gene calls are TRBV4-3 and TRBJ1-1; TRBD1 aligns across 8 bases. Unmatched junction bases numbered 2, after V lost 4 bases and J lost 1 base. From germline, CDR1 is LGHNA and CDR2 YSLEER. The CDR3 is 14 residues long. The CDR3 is CASSRTGGNTEAFF. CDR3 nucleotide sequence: TGCGCCAGCAGCCGAACAGGGGGGAACACTGAAGCTTTCTTT.

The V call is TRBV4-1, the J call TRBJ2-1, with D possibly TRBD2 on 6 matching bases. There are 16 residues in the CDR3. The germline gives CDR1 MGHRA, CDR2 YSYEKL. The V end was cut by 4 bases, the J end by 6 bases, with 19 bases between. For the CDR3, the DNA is TGCGCCAGCAGCCTTCCCGCGGGGCGATTGTCCAATGAGCAGTTCTTC. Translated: CASSLPAGRLSNEQFF.

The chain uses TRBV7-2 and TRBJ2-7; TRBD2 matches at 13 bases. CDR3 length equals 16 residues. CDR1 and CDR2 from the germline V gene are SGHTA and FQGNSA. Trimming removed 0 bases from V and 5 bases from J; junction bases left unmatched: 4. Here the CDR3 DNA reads TGTGCCAGCAGCTTAGCGACTAGCGGGGGGCAGGACGAGCAGTACTTC. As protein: CASSLATSGGQDEQYF.

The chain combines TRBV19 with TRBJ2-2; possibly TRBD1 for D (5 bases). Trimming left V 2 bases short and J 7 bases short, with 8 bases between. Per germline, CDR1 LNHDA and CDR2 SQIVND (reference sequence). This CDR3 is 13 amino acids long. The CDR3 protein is CASSIKGLGELFF. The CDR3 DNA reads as TGTGCCAGTAGTATAAAGGGGCTCGGGGAGCTGTTTTTT. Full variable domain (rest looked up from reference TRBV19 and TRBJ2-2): DGGITQSPKYLFRKEGQNVTLSCEQNLNHDAMYWYRQDPGQGLRLIYYSQIVNDFQKGDIAEGYSVSREKKESFPLTVTSAQKNPTAFYLCASSIKGLGELFFGEGSRLTVL.

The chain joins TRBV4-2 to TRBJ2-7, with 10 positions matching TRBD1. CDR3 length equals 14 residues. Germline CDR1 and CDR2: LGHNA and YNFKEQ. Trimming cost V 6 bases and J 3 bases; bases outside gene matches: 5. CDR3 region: CASSQRDRGYEQYF. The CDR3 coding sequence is TGTGCCAGCAGTCAGCGGGACAGGGGCTACGAGCAGTACTTC.

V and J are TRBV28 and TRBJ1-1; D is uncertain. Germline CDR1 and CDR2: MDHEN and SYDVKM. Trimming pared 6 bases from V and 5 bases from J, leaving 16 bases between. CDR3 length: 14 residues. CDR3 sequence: CASRGPAGLTEAFF. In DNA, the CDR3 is TGTGCCAGCAGAGGTCCGGCGGGTTTGACTGAAGCTTTCTTT.

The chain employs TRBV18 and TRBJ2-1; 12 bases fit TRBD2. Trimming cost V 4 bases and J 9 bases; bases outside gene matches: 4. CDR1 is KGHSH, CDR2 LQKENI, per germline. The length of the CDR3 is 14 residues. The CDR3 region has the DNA TGTGCCAGCTCACTGCGGACTAGCGGGATTGAGCAGTTCTTC. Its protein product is CASSLRTSGIEQFF. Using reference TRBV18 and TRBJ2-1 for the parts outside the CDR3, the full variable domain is NAGVMQNPRHLVRRRGQEARLRCSPMKGHSHVYWYRQLPEEGLKFMVYLQKENIIDESGMPKERFSAEFPKEGPSILRIQQVVRGDSAAYFCASSLRTSGIEQFFGPGTRLTVL.

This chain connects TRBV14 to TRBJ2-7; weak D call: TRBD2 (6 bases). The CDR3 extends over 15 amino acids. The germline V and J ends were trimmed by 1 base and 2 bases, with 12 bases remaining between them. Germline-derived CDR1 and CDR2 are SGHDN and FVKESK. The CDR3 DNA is TGTGCCAGCAGCCAAGGGAGGCGGGGAACCTACGAGCAGTACTTC. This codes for CASSQGRRGTYEQYF.

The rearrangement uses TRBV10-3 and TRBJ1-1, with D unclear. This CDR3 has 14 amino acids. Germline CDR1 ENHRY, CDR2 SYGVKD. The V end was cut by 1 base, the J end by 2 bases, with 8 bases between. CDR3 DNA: TGTGCCATCAGTGAGTGGAGCGAAAACACTGAAGCTTTCTTT. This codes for CAISEWSENTEAFF.

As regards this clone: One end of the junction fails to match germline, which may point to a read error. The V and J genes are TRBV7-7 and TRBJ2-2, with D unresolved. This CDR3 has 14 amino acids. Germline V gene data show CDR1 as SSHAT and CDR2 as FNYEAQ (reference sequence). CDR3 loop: CASRPSPDTGELFF. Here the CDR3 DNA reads TGTGCTAGCAGACCCTCCCCGGACACCGGGGAGCTGTTTTTT.

DNA for the CDR3: TGTGCCAAAGGGGGTAGCGGGAGTTCAGATACGCAGTATTTT. This translates into CAKGGSGSSDTQYF. The rearrangement uses TRBV2 and TRBJ2-3, with 9 bases matching TRBD2. Germline-derived CDR1 and CDR2 are SNHLY and FYNNEI. Unmatched junction bases numbered 9, after V lost 10 bases and J lost 4 bases. The CDR3 has 14 amino acids.

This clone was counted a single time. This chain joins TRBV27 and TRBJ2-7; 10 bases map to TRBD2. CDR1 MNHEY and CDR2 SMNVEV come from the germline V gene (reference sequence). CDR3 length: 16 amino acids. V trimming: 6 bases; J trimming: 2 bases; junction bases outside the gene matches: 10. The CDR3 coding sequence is TGTGCCAGCAGCTCCCCATGGACTAGCGGCACCTACGAGCAGTACTTC. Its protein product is CASSSPWTSGTYEQYF.

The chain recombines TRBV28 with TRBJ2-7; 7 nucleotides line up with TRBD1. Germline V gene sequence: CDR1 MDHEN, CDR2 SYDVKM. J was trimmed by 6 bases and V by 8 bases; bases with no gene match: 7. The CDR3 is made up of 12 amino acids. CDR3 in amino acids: CASQRGPGEQYF. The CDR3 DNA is TGTGCCAGCCAAAGGGGGCCGGGCGAGCAGTACTTC.

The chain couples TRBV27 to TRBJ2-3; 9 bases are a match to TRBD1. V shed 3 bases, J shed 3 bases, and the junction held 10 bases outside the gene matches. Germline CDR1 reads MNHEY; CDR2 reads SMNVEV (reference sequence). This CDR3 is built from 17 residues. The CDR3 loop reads CASSFGTGQGWTDTQYF. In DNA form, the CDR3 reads TGTGCCAGCAGTTTTGGGACCGGACAGGGGTGGACAGATACGCAGTATTTT.